The clone carrying this T cell receptor beta chain was detected once. There are 16 residues in the CDR3. The germline CDR1 and CDR2 sequences are SGHRS and YFSETQ. V lost 3 bases to trimming and J lost 5 bases; unmatched junction nucleotides: 12. This entry belongs to a study of blood T cell repertoires in COVID-19. The protocol was immunoSEQ multiplex PCR, while the TCRdb copy is restricted to in-frame clones and leaves out a portion. The repertoire includes about 180,000 clones, roughly nine tenths of them detected once, and about 2.1% sits in the top ten. The source is a woman in her 40s with acute COVID-19. V usage is TRBV5-1 and J usage is TRBJ2-7; the match to TRBD1 covers 9 bases. The sequenced sample consisted of PBMCs or T cells enriched from blood (not recorded which). CDR3 region: CASSWGSDRGTHEQYF. The DNA for the CDR3 is TGCGCCAGCAGCTGGGGTTCGGACAGGGGTACGCACGAGCAGTACTTC.